This T cell receptor beta chain was retrieved from a study of blood T cell repertoires in COVID-19. Study background: From T cells, B-cell-depleted T cells, or PBMCs came the material, which was cDNA or gDNA.

Original analysis: For nucleated cells, counts were estimated from reference gene primer amplification. Sequencing used immunoSEQ multiplex PCR; TCRdb keeps in-frame clones, though not all of them. That table supplies the V and J calls and clone size; D and trimming were determined from the DNA. The repertoire holds 97,000 or so clones, with approximately 90% as singletons. This CDR3 region has 13 residues. V lost 5 bases and J 5 bases, leaving 12 bases between the germline ends. Germline V gene lookup returns CDR1 MNHEY and CDR2 SVGAGI. Seattle patient enrollment occurred during active infection, with longitudinal follow-up thereafter.

The sequence came from a woman in her 50s with COVID-19, enrolled during active disease. Sequenced material: peripheral blood. V is TRBV6-5 and J is TRBJ1-2, with D possibly being TRBD1 (6 bases). The CDR3 nucleotides are TGTGCCAGCAGTCAGGGGCCTGATTATGGCTACACCTTC. Its protein is CASSQGPDYGYTF.